Following are 14 T cell receptor beta chains from one sample sequenced in a study of blood T cell repertoires in COVID-19. Assay used: immunoSEQ multiplex PCR; TCRdb lists only in-frame clones, some missing. The repertoire consists of 490,000 or so clones, with 70% to 90% occurring once and the leading ten covering about 1.7%. Sequenced sample: PBMCs or T cells enriched from blood (not recorded which). These receptors were collected from a middle-aged woman who had recovered from COVID-19.

The V and J genes are TRBV4-1 and TRBJ2-7, with TRBD2 identical over 10 bases. This CDR3 is 17 amino acids long. Germline loops: CDR1 MGHRA, CDR2 YSYEKL. Trimming at V came to 2 bases and at J to 3 bases, leaving 10 bases not matched to a gene. The CDR3 region has the DNA TGCGCCAGCAGCCAACTCGGACTAGCGGCTACAGGCTACGAGCAGTACTTC. It yields the protein CASSQLGLAATGYEQYF.

The chain joins TRBV5-6 to TRBJ2-1; 10 positions agree with TRBD2. CDR3 length: 16 residues. V shed 7 bases, J shed 4 bases, and the junction held 11 bases outside the gene matches. The germline CDR1 and CDR2 sequences are SGHDT and YYEEEE. CDR3 DNA sequence: TGTGCCAGCCAATTGGCCCCTAGCGGGAGTTACAATGAGCAGTTCTTC. Translated, it gives CASQLAPSGSYNEQFF. The full variable domain, its missing parts supplied by reference TRBV5-6 and TRBJ2-1, is DAGVTQSPTHLIKTRGQQVTLRCSPKSGHDTVSWYQQALGQGPQFIFQYYEEEERQRGNFPDRFSGHQFPNYSSELNVNALLLGDSALYLCASQLAPSGSYNEQFFGPGTRLTVL.

This clone was picked up a small number of times. The chain combines TRBV5-1 with TRBJ1-2, with D tentatively TRBD1 (6 bases). The CDR3 is 16 residues long. V lost 4 bases and J lost 6, with 22 bases in between. Germline V gene data show CDR1 as SGHRS and CDR2 as YFSETQ. The CDR3 region has the DNA TGCGCCAGCAGCCCTGACCACCTTGACCAGGGGAATGGCTACACCTTC. Protein product: CASSPDHLDQGNGYTF.

This sequence joins TRBV30 and TRBJ1-5, with D tentatively TRBD1 (6 bases). The CDR3 sequence is 13 residues long. Germline V gene data show CDR1 as GTSNPN and CDR2 as SVGIG (reference sequence). With 1 base removed from V and 4 bases from J, the gap between germline ends came to 8 bases. The CDR3 is CAWSEQGNQPQHF. The CDR3 region has the DNA TGTGCCTGGAGTGAACAGGGTAATCAGCCCCAGCATTTT. The variable domain in full, completed from reference TRBV30 and TRBJ1-5, reads SQTIHQWPATLVQPVGSPLSLECTVEGTSNPNLYWYRQAAGRGLQLLFYSVGIGQISSEVPQNLSASRPQDRQFILSSKKLLLSDSGFYLCAWSEQGNQPQHFGDGTRLSIL.

The V gene is TRBV7-2, the J gene TRBJ1-1; 8 bases are a match to TRBD1. Germline V gene data show CDR1 as SGHTA and CDR2 as FQGNSA. This CDR3 has 15 amino acids. The trim removed 5 bases at V and 4 bases at J, leaving 9 bases unmatched. The CDR3 loop reads CASSVGTGIPTEAFF. CDR3 in DNA: TGTGCCAGCAGCGTCGGGACAGGAATTCCCACTGAAGCTTTCTTT.

The gene calls are TRBV16 and TRBJ1-5, with D possibly matching TRBD1 (5 bases). CDR1 KGHSY and CDR2 FQNENV come from the germline V gene. CDR3 length equals 16 residues. Trimming took 0 bases from V and 5 from J, leaving 14 bases between them. The DNA for the CDR3 is TGTGCCAGCAGCCAATCGTTTGCAGGGATAGATCAGCCCCAGCATTTT. Protein sequence: CASSQSFAGIDQPQHF.

Concerning this clone: In the same sample, other DNA sequences code for this CDR3. This chain joins TRBV18 and TRBJ1-1, with 7 bases that match TRBD1. This CDR3 comprises 14 residues. Germline trimming cut 3 bases from V and 3 bases from J; bases unmatched to any gene: 4. Per germline, CDR1 KGHSH and CDR2 LQKENI. The CDR3, as DNA: TGTGCCAGCTCACCGAGACAGGGCGACACTGAAGCTTTCTTT. It codes for CASSPRQGDTEAFF.

The chain recombines TRBV28 with TRBJ1-6; D is possibly TRBD1 (6 bases). Germline CDR1 MDHEN, CDR2 SYDVKM. Trimming shortened V by 3 bases and J by 0 bases, and 15 bases separated the two germline ends. The CDR3 length is 18 residues. The CDR3 reads CASSLFSGHYSYNSPLHF. DNA for the CDR3: TGTGCCAGCAGTTTGTTTTCGGGACACTACTCCTATAATTCACCCCTCCACTTT. Based on the CDR3 plus reference TRBV28 and TRBJ1-6, the full variable domain is DVKVTQSSRYLVKRTGEKVFLECVQDMDHENMFWYRQDPGLGLRLIYFSYDVKMKEKGDIPEGYSVSREKKERFSLILESASTNQTSMYLCASSLFSGHYSYNSPLHFGNGTRLTVT.

The chain couples TRBV19 to TRBJ2-2, with 10 nucleotides matching TRBD2. The germline V gene has CDR1 LNHDA and CDR2 SQIVND (reference sequence). J was trimmed by 6 bases and V by 6 bases; bases with no gene match: 7. The CDR3 totals 15 residues. The CDR3 sequence: CASSLAGVRAGELFF. The CDR3 DNA follows: TGTGCCAGTAGCCTAGCGGGAGTAAGAGCCGGGGAGCTGTTTTTT. The full variable domain, rest sourced from reference TRBV19 and TRBJ2-2, is DGGITQSPKYLFRKEGQNVTLSCEQNLNHDAMYWYRQDPGQGLRLIYYSQIVNDFQKGDIAEGYSVSREKKESFPLTVTSAQKNPTAFYLCASSLAGVRAGELFFGEGSRLTVL.

This chain links TRBV29-1 with TRBJ1-2; perhaps TRBD1 as D (5 bases). Trimming removed 3 bases at V and 3 bases at J, with 5 bases between. The CDR3 is 11 residues long. Germline V lookup: CDR1 SQVTM, CDR2 ANQGSEA. The CDR3 region has the DNA TGCAGCGTTGACAGGGACTATGGCTACACCTTC. Its translation is CSVDRDYGYTF.

In its sample, this clone was seen a few times. The J gene is TRBJ2-1, the V gene TRBV27; D is perhaps TRBD2 (6 bases). Trimming took 6 bases from V and 5 from J, leaving 11 bases between them. Germline CDR1 is MNHEY and CDR2 is SMNVEV (reference sequence). The length of the CDR3 is 13 residues. The CDR3 DNA reads TGTGCCAGCAGCCTCTCGGGGGACAATGAGCAGTTCTTC. This sequence encodes CASSLSGDNEQFF.

The chain joins TRBV27 to TRBJ2-1; TRBD2 agrees at 14 bases. Germline values: CDR1 MNHEY, CDR2 SMNVEV (reference sequence). This CDR3 comprises 17 residues. The V segment lost 3 bases and the J segment 6 bases; nucleotides outside the gene matches: 7. CDR3 bases: TGTGCCAGCAGTTTGCGACTAGCGGGAGGGCCTGGCAATGAGCAGTTCTTC. The encoded protein is CASSLRLAGGPGNEQFF.

The chain recombines TRBV11-2 with TRBJ1-1; D possibly corresponds to TRBD1 (5 bases). Germline CDR1 reads SGHAT; CDR2 reads FQNNGV. This CDR3 comprises 14 residues. With 5 bases removed from V and 11 bases from J, the gap between germline ends came to 21 bases. CDR3 residues: CASSVYSQGRDAFF. CDR3 DNA: TGTGCCAGCAGCGTCTATAGTCAGGGAAGGGATGCTTTCTTT.

This chain joins TRBV7-2 and TRBJ2-3; possibly TRBD2 for D (5 bases). The germline V and J ends were trimmed by 5 bases and 4 bases, with 7 bases remaining between them. There are 12 residues in the CDR3. Germline-derived CDR1 and CDR2 are SGHTA and FQGNSA. CDR3 DNA: TGTGCCAGCAGCGCCGGGGCAGATACGCAGTATTTT. This codes for CASSAGADTQYF.